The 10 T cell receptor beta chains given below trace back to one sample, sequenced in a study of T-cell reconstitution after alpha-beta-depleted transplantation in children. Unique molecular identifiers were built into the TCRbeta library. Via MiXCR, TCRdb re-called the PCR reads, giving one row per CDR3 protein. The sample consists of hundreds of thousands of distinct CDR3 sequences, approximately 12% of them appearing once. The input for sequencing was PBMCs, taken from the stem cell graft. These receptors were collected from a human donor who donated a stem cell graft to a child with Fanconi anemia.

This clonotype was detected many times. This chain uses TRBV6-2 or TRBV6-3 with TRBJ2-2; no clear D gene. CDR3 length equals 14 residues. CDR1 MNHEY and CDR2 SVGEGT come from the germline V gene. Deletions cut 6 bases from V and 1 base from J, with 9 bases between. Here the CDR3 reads CASSHAQNTGELFF. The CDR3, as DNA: TGTGCCAGCAGCCATGCCCAGAACACCGGGGAGCTGTTTTTT.

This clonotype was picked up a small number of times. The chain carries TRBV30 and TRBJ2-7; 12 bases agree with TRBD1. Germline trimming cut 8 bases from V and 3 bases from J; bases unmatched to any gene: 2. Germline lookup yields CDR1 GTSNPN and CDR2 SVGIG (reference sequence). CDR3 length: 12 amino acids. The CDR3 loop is CAGTGGRYEQYF. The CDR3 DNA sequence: TGTGCCGGGACAGGGGGCCGCTACGAGCAGTACTTC. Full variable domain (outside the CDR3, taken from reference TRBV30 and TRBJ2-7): SQTIHQWPATLVQPVGSPLSLECTVEGTSNPNLYWYRQAAGRGLQLLFYSVGIGQISSEVPQNLSASRPQDRQFILSSKKLLLSDSGFYLCAGTGGRYEQYFGPGTRLTVT.

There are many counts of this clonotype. The CDR3 sequence: CASSLGDRASTDTQYF. The CDR3 bases are TGCGCCAGCAGCTTGGGAGACAGGGCTAGCACAGATACGCAGTATTTT. The chain carries TRBV5-1 and TRBJ2-3; 7 bases are shared with TRBD1. The CDR3 sequence is 16 residues long. CDR1 SGHRS and CDR2 YFSETQ come from the germline V gene. V was pared by 0 bases and J by 0 bases, with 4 bases of the junction left unmatched.

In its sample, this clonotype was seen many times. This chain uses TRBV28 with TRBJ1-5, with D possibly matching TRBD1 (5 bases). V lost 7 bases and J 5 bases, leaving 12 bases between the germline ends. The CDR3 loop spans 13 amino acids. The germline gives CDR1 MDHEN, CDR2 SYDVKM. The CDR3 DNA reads TGTGCCAGCACCTTCGACAGCTATCAGCCCCAGCATTTT. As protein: CASTFDSYQPQHF.

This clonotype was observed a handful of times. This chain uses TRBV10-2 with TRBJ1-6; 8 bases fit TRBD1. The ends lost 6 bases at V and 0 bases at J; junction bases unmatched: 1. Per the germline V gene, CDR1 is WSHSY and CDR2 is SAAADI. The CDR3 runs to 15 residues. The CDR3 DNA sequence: TGCGCCAGCAGCGACAGGGGCTCCTATAATTCACCCCTCCACTTT. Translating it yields CASSDRGSYNSPLHF.

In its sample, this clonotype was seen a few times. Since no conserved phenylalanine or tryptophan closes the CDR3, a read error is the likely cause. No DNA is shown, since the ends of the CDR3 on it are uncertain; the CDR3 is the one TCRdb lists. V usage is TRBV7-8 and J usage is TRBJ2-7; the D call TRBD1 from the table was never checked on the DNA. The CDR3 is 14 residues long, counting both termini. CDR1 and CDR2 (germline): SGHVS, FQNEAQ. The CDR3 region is CASSLGSTGTHPVI.

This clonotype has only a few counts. The CDR3 reads CASSLNQWMNTEAFF. CDR3 DNA: TGTGCCAGCAGCTTGAATCAGTGGATGAACACTGAAGCTTTCTTT. V usage is TRBV5-5 and J usage is TRBJ1-1; D is uncertain. There are 15 residues in the CDR3. Trimming removed 1 base at V and 0 bases at J, with 10 bases between. The germline V gene has CDR1 SGHKS and CDR2 YYEKEE (reference sequence).

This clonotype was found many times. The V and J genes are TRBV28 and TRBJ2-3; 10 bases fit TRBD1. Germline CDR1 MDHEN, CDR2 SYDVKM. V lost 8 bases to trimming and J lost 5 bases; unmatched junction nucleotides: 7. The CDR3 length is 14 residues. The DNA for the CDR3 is TGTGCCAGCTCTTCCGGGACAGGGGTAGATACGCAGTATTTT. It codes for CASSSGTGVDTQYF.

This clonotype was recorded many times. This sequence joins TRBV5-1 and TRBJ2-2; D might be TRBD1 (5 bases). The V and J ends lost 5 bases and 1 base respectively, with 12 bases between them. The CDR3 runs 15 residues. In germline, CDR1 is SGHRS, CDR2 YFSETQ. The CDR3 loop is CASRPTGLNTGELFF. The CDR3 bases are TGCGCCAGCAGGCCAACAGGTCTGAACACCGGGGAGCTGTTTTTT.

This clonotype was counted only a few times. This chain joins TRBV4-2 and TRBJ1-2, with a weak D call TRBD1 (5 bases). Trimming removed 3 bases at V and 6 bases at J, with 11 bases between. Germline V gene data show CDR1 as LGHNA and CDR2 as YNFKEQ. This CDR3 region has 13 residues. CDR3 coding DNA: TGTGCCAGCAGCCAGGGCAGGGAAGATGGCTACACCTTC. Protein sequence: CASSQGREDGYTF.